This T cell receptor beta chain was captured by sequencing in a study of T cells in Graves' hyperthyroidism and ophthalmopathy. Study results and limitations: Among thyroid clonotypes expanded above 0.001, most also appeared in blood.

RNA transcripts were the template for amplifying TCR beta CDR3 regions. HTBI primers were employed in a first-round RT-PCR of the TCR CDR3. TCRdb passed the multiplex PCR reads through MiXCR, listing each CDR3 protein once. There are fewer than 750,000 distinct CDR3 sequences in the sample; under 60% occur only once, and around 7.7% lies in the top ten. Of note for this clonotype: Its antigen is as yet unknown.

V was pared by 6 bases and J by 3 bases, with 23 bases between. The germline V gene has CDR1 SNHLY and CDR2 FYNNEI. There are 17 residues in the CDR3. The specimen was peripheral blood or thyroid tissue (not recorded which). The TCR originated in a woman under 30 with Graves' hyperthyroidism. The J gene is TRBJ1-2, the V gene TRBV2; no definite D call. This chain's CDR3 is CASRRYIGALLDYGYTF. Written as DNA, the CDR3 is TGTGCCAGCAGACGGTACATAGGCGCGTTACTGGACTATGGCTACACCTTC.